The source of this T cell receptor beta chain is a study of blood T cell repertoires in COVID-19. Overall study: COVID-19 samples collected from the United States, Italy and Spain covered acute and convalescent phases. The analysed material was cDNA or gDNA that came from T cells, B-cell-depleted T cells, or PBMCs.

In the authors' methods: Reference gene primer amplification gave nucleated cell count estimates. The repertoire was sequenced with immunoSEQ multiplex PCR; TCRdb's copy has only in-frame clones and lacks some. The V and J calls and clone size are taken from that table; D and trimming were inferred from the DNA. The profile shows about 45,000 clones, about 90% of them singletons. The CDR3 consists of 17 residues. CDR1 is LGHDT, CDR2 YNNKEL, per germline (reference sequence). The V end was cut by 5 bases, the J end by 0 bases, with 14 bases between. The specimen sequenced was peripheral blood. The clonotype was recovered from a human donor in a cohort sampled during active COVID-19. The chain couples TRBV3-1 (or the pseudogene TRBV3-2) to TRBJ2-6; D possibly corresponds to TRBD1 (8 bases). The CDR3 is CASSYRGGDSGANVLTF. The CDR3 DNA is TGTGCCAGCAGCTACAGGGGGGGGGACTCTGGGGCCAACGTCCTGACTTTC.